A selection of T cell receptor beta chains follows, all from one sample in a study of T cells after yellow fever vaccination. One entry per CDR3 protein, called by TCRdb with MiXCR from the 5' RACE reads. The sample lists 500,000 to 550,000 distinct CDR3 sequences; 20% to 25% were seen once. Sequenced material: PBMCs, taken roughly 20 days after the first yellow fever vaccination. The receptor source for this set is a man aged 18-30 years who received the YFV17D yellow fever vaccine. Each CDR3 is given with its conserved first and last residue. The D gene is left open where the match is weak. The listing skips clone size in some rows; elsewhere it reads once, few, many or a size class.

NA,TRBV28,TRBD2,TRBJ2-1,TGTGCCAGCAGTTTAGTGGGGGGGGACAATGAGCAGTTCTTC,CASSLVGGDNEQFF
few,TRBV5-1,NA,TRBJ2-5,TGCGCCAGCAGATTTGAGGAGGAACGGCCGGGGGACCAGTACTTC,CASRFEEERPGDQYF
NA,TRBV7-2,NA,TRBJ2-1,TGTGCCAGCAGCCCCAACGGGGGATACTACAATGAGCAGTTCTTC,CASSPNGGYYNEQFF
few,TRBV6-2/TRBV6-3,NA,TRBJ2-2,TGTGCCAGCAGTTACTCCTCAGATCCGGGTAACGCGAACACCGGGGAGCTGTTTTTT,CASSYSSDPGNANTGELFF
NA,TRBV15,NA,TRBJ2-7,TGTGCCACCAGCGACTACGTCAGGGACGGGGCTTCCTACGAGCAGTACTTC,CATSDYVRDGASYEQYF
NA,TRBV5-4,NA,TRBJ2-7,TGTGCCAGCAGCCGAGGGGGGACCTCTTGGAGCGACGAGCAGTACTTC,CASSRGGTSWSDEQYF
NA,TRBV11-2,NA,TRBJ1-3,TGTGCCAGCGCTTACCCTGGAAACACCATATATTTT,CASAYPGNTIYF
few,TRBV5-8,TRBD1,TRBJ2-7,TGTGCCAGCAGCTGGGACAGATCCTACGAGCAGTACTTC,CASSWDRSYEQYF
few,TRBV5-6,TRBD2,TRBJ2-5,TGTGCCAGCAGCTTGTGGGGGACTAGCAAGGCGACCCAGTACTTC,CASSLWGTSKATQYF
many,TRBV18,NA,TRBJ2-7,TGTGCCAGCTCACCATACCCTCGGCATATGGGTACCTACGAGCAGTACTTC,CASSPYPRHMGTYEQYF
NA,TRBV20-1,NA,TRBJ1-1,TGCAGTGCTAGAGACACACTGATGTCCACTGAAGCTTTCTTT,CSARDTLMSTEAFF
many,TRBV7-9,NA,TRBJ2-2,TGTGCCAGCAGCTTAGGAGGATCGAACACCGGGGAGCTGTTTTTT,CASSLGGSNTGELFF
NA,TRBV12-3/TRBV12-4,NA,TRBJ1-1,TGTGCCAGCAGTCCGAGGACAGCAATGAACACTGAAGCTTTCTTT,CASSPRTAMNTEAFF
many,TRBV7-2,TRBD2,TRBJ2-3,TGTGCCAGCAGCCGAAGGACGGGGGGGGCAGATACGCAGTATTTT,CASSRRTGGADTQYF
NA,TRBV18,NA,TRBJ1-5,TGTGCCAGCTCACCCCGTTATAGCAATCAGCCCCAGCATTTT,CASSPRYSNQPQHF
few,TRBV13,TRBD1,TRBJ1-4,TGTGCCAGCAGCACCAGGGGGCGGGGGAATGAAAAACTGTTTTTT,CASSTRGRGNEKLFF
NA,TRBV5-5,NA,TRBJ1-4,TGTGCCAGCAGCTCGGAAAGAGTCTCCCCGTTTTTT,CASSSERVSPFF
few,TRBV6-5,NA,TRBJ2-6,TGTGCCAGCAGTTACTTTGGAGGGAGCTCTGGGGCCAACGTCCTGACTTTC,CASSYFGGSSGANVLTF
NA,TRBV7-2,NA,TRBJ1-2,TGTGCCAGCAGCTCATCTTACTTTACAGGGAGGAATGGCTACACCTTC,CASSSSYFTGRNGYTF
few,TRBV4-2,NA,TRBJ2-1,TGTGCCAGCAGCCAGGGGACGCCGAATGAGCAGTTCTTC,CASSQGTPNEQFF
few,TRBV28,NA,TRBJ2-6,TGTGCCAGCATGTCCTCTGGGGCCAACGTCCTGACTTTC,CASMSSGANVLTF
few,TRBV7-9,NA,TRBJ2-5,TGTGCCAGCAGCTTAGGGCGCGGGACCCCGAGAGGGACCCAGTACTTC,CASSLGRGTPRGTQYF
few,TRBV11-1,TRBD2,TRBJ2-2,TGTGCCAGCAGCTTTATTATTGGACTAGCGGGGGCTAACACCGGGGAGCTGTTTTTT,CASSFIIGLAGANTGELFF
few,TRBV11-2,NA,TRBJ2-7,TGTGCCAGCAGCTTAGAGACCCATCCCTACGAGCAGTACTTC,CASSLETHPYEQYF
NA,TRBV7-2,NA,TRBJ2-1,TGTGCCAGCAGCTCCGTTCACTGGAGCTCCTACAATGAGCAGTTCTTC,CASSSVHWSSYNEQFF
few,TRBV11-2,TRBD2,TRBJ2-5,TGTGCCAGCAGCTCCCCTTTCCGACTAGCGGGGGGGCAGGAGACCCAGTACTTC,CASSSPFRLAGGQETQYF
NA,TRBV6-5,NA,TRBJ1-2,TGTGCCAGCAGTTACTCGATACAGTATTCTGGCTACACCTTC,CASSYSIQYSGYTF
NA,TRBV30,NA,TRBJ2-1,TGTGCCTGGGCTTCCTACAATGAGCAGTTCTTC,CAWASYNEQFF
many,TRBV11-2,NA,TRBJ1-2,TGTGCCAGCAGCTTAGATCAGCAGGCCGTTTTTTATGGCTACACCTTC,CASSLDQQAVFYGYTF
NA,TRBV5-1,TRBD1,TRBJ1-6,TGCGCCAGCAGCTTATCTCTACCACCGGTACAGGGGGGTTCACCCCTCCACTTT,CASSLSLPPVQGGSPLHF
few,TRBV21-1,NA,TRBJ1-1,TGTGCCAGCATGGTTCCTCACAGGAACACTGAAGCTTTCTTT,CASMVPHRNTEAFF
NA,TRBV5-1,NA,TRBJ1-6,TGCGCCAGCAGGATTGATCCTGGGTCAAATTCACCCCTCCACTTT,CASRIDPGSNSPLHF
NA,TRBV5-4,NA,TRBJ1-1,TGTGCCAGCAGTCCCGGGGGGTACGACACTGAAGCTTTCTTT,CASSPGGYDTEAFF
NA,TRBV28,NA,TRBJ2-3,TGTGCCACCTCTTTAGATACGCAGTATTTT,CATSLDTQYF
NA,TRBV2,NA,TRBJ2-7,TGTGCCAGCAGTATTCTTTGGGAGCAGTACTTC,CASSILWEQYF
NA,TRBV27,TRBD1,TRBJ1-6,TGTGCCAGCAGTTTCATACAGGGGGCAGGTTCACCCCTCCACTTT,CASSFIQGAGSPLHF
few,TRBV20-1,NA,TRBJ1-2,TGCAGTGCTAGGTTAAACCAGTTGGCAAAAGGCTACACCTTC,CSARLNQLAKGYTF